The 27 T cell receptor beta chains listed next were all sequenced from one sample in a study of blood T cell repertoires in COVID-19. Data came from immunoSEQ multiplex PCR; TCRdb stores just in-frame clones and leaves some out. There are some 25,000 clones in the sample; less than 90% occur only once, and roughly 28% lies in the top ten. Input material: peripheral blood. All receptors come from a man aged 65 to 85 with COVID-19, enrolled during active disease.

The chain recombines TRBV18 with TRBJ2-7; 7 bases are a match to TRBD1. This CDR3 has 14 residues. Unmatched junction bases numbered 5, after V lost 1 base and J lost 5 bases. Per the germline V gene, CDR1 is KGHSH and CDR2 is LQKENI. The CDR3 bases are TGTGCCAGCTCACCACGACAGGGTTTCGACGAGCAGTACTTC. Amino acid sequence: CASSPRQGFDEQYF.

This clone was picked up a small number of times. V and J are TRBV6-5 and TRBJ1-2; D may be TRBD1 (6 bases). Trimming took 0 bases from V and 6 from J, leaving 14 bases between them. Looked up from germline, CDR1 is MNHEY and CDR2 is SVGAGI. This CDR3 is built from 15 residues. The CDR3 DNA follows: TGTGCCAGCAGTTACTCGACTTCAAACAGGGATGGCTACACCTTC. It yields the protein CASSYSTSNRDGYTF.

The gene calls are TRBV7-2 and TRBJ2-1, with 9 bases matching TRBD2. CDR1 SGHTA and CDR2 FQGNSA come from the germline V gene. The CDR3 extends over 13 amino acids. The V gene end was trimmed by 6 bases and the J gene end by 8 bases; junction bases not matched to a gene: 5. The CDR3 sequence: CASSIAGADEQFF. The CDR3 bases are TGTGCCAGCAGTATAGCGGGAGCGGATGAGCAGTTCTTC.

In its sample, this clone was seen once. CDR3 DNA: TGTGCCAGCAGCCTTACAGGGGGCCTCGGTGGGCCCCAGCATTTT. Residues: CASSLTGGLGGPQHF. The chain recombines TRBV6-2 or TRBV6-3 with TRBJ1-5; TRBD1 matches at 9 bases. Per the germline V gene, CDR1 is MNHEY and CDR2 is SVGEGT. The CDR3 has 15 residues. V dropped 6 bases and J dropped 9; count of bases not matched to a gene: 12.

J is TRBJ2-7 and V is TRBV5-5; 9 bases agree with TRBD1. CDR1 is SGHKS, CDR2 YYEKEE, per germline (reference sequence). V was clipped by 4 bases and J by 2 bases; unmatched bases: 7. CDR3 length equals 15 residues. The CDR3 spells CASSGRDRVTYEQYF. The CDR3 bases are TGTGCCAGCAGCGGCCGGGACAGGGTTACCTACGAGCAGTACTTC.

V usage is TRBV4-2 and J usage is TRBJ1-1, with D perhaps matching TRBD1 (6 bases). Germline V lookup: CDR1 LGHNA, CDR2 YNFKEQ. The V gene lost 2 bases and the J gene lost 4 bases, with 8 bases spanning the gap. The CDR3 is 13 amino acids. The CDR3 sequence: CASSQTGRTEAFF. CDR3 nucleotides: TGTGCCAGCAGCCAAACAGGGCGCACTGAAGCTTTCTTT.

The genes are TRBV3-1 (or the pseudogene TRBV3-2) and TRBJ2-7; TRBD2 matches 9 bases. CDR3 length equals 14 residues. Germline V gene lookup returns CDR1 LGHDT and CDR2 YNNKEL (reference sequence). J gave up 6 bases and V 1 base, and 4 bases lay outside the gene matches. The CDR3 protein is CASSQVAGVGEQYF. CDR3 DNA sequence: TGTGCCAGCAGCCAAGTAGCGGGAGTTGGCGAGCAGTACTTC.

This sequence joins TRBV30 and TRBJ1-2; weak D call: TRBD1 (5 bases). The germline CDR1 and CDR2 sequences are GTSNPN and SVGIG (reference sequence). V lost 4 bases and J lost 7, with 19 bases in between. The CDR3 runs 14 residues. The CDR3 is CAWNNLPQGPGYTF. The CDR3, as DNA: TGTGCCTGGAACAATCTACCCCAGGGCCCTGGCTACACCTTC. The entire variable domain, with the rest obtained from reference TRBV30 and TRBJ1-2, is as follows: SQTIHQWPATLVQPVGSPLSLECTVEGTSNPNLYWYRQAAGRGLQLLFYSVGIGQISSEVPQNLSASRPQDRQFILSSKKLLLSDSGFYLCAWNNLPQGPGYTFGSGTRLTVV.

This chain links TRBV12-3 or TRBV12-4 with TRBJ1-1, with 7 bases identical to TRBD1. CDR3 size: 13 residues. Trimming removed 6 bases from V and 4 bases from J; junction bases left unmatched: 5. CDR3 sequence (DNA): TGTGCCAGCAGCACAGGGGTAGGCACTGAAGCTTTCTTT. This translates into CASSTGVGTEAFF.

The J gene is TRBJ1-5, the V gene TRBV18; 7 bases are shared with TRBD1. V lost 3 bases to trimming and J lost 7 bases; unmatched junction nucleotides: 6. There are 14 residues in the CDR3. CDR1 and CDR2 (germline): KGHSH, LQKENI. CDR3 nucleotides: TGTGCCAGCTCACCTGCCAGGGGGAGACAGCCCCAGCATTTT. Its translation is CASSPARGRQPQHF.

The chain couples TRBV6-5 to TRBJ2-3, with 13 bases aligning to TRBD2. The CDR3 is 15 residues long. Trimming removed 6 bases from V and 5 bases from J; junction bases left unmatched: 5. CDR1 MNHEY and CDR2 SVGAGI come from the germline V gene. CDR3 in amino acids: CASRPGTSGVDTQYF. In nucleotides, the CDR3 is TGTGCCAGCAGGCCCGGGACTAGCGGGGTAGATACGCAGTATTTT.

The genes are TRBV7-9 and TRBJ1-5; D unresolved. The V gene's germline CDR1 is SEHNR and CDR2 FQNEAQ (reference sequence). V shed 1 base and J shed 5 bases, with 9 bases lying between them. CDR3 length: 14 amino acids. The CDR3 bases are TGTGCCAGCAGCTTAGGAGGATTTCATCAGCCCCAGCATTTT. This gives the protein CASSLGGFHQPQHF.

V is TRBV6-1 and J is TRBJ2-7, with TRBD2 matching over 7 bases. J gave up 4 bases and V 1 base, and 4 bases lay outside the gene matches. Germline values: CDR1 MNHNS, CDR2 SASEGT. This CDR3 is built from 14 residues. In DNA, the CDR3 is TGTGCCAGCAGTGAAGGTCCAGCGGGGTACGAGCAGTACTTC. Protein: CASSEGPAGYEQYF.

The rearrangement joins TRBV2 to TRBJ1-2; 7 bases fit TRBD1. The CDR3 spans 13 residues. The germline CDR1 and CDR2 sequences are SNHLY and FYNNEI. Trimming took 6 bases from V and 3 from J; bases not matched to a gene: 4. The CDR3 DNA follows: TGTGCCAGCAGCGCTGACAGGGACTATGGCTACACCTTC. It yields the protein CASSADRDYGYTF.

The chain employs TRBV7-2 and TRBJ2-5, with TRBD1 identical over 7 bases. The V gene end was trimmed by 6 bases and the J gene end by 4 bases; junction bases not matched to a gene: 5. CDR1 and CDR2 (germline): SGHTA, FQGNSA. This CDR3 is 13 amino acids long. The CDR3 here is CASRGQTVETQYF. The CDR3 coding sequence is TGTGCCAGCAGGGGACAGACCGTAGAGACCCAGTACTTC.

The genes are TRBV27 and TRBJ1-2; 7 bases map to TRBD1. CDR3 size: 12 residues. Germline lookup yields CDR1 MNHEY and CDR2 SMNVEV (reference sequence). After removal of 5 bases from V and 8 bases from J, the junction contained 5 bases not matched to a gene. The CDR3 DNA sequence: TGTGCCAGCAGTGCAGGGGGATGGGGCTACACCTTC. As protein: CASSAGGWGYTF.

The chain is built from TRBV5-6 and TRBJ1-1, with no clear D. Germline CDR1 SGHDT, CDR2 YYEEEE. Trimming removed 4 bases at V and 2 bases at J, with 15 bases between. This CDR3 contains 15 residues. The CDR3 here is CASSPAGRSNTEAFF. Here the CDR3 DNA reads TGTGCCAGCAGCCCGGCGGGCAGGAGTAACACTGAAGCTTTCTTT.

V and J are TRBV2 and TRBJ1-1; D unclear. Germline lookup yields CDR1 SNHLY and CDR2 FYNNEI. The CDR3 runs 15 residues. The V end lost 0 bases, the J end lost 6 bases, and 14 bases lay between the germline ends. The CDR3 spells CASSEADFRRSEAFF. The DNA for the CDR3 is TGTGCCAGCAGTGAAGCGGACTTCCGAAGGTCTGAAGCTTTCTTT.

This chain connects TRBV5-6 to TRBJ2-3; 14 nucleotides match TRBD2. This CDR3 contains 15 residues. CDR1 and CDR2 from the germline V gene are SGHDT and YYEEEE. V lost 9 bases and J lost 1; bases outside the gene matches: 4. The DNA of the CDR3 is TGTGCCACCGGACTAGCGGGGGGCCGCACAGATACGCAGTATTTT. Residues: CATGLAGGRTDTQYF.

This chain's CDR3 is CASKAGGYEQYF. As DNA, the CDR3 is TGCGCCAGCAAGGCGGGGGGCTACGAGCAGTACTTC. The rearrangement uses TRBV5-1 and TRBJ2-7, with 8 bases identical to TRBD2. The CDR3 consists of 12 residues. Looked up from germline, CDR1 is SGHRS and CDR2 is YFSETQ. The V gene end was trimmed by 6 bases and the J gene end by 3 bases; junction bases not matched to a gene: 2.

The chain employs TRBV7-9 and TRBJ2-3, with D possibly TRBD1 on 6 matching bases. The CDR3 totals 15 residues. Germline CDR1 SEHNR, CDR2 FQNEAQ (reference sequence). V lost 5 bases to trimming and J lost 7 bases, with 19 bases between them. CDR3 DNA: TGTGCCAGCAGCACAGTAGGGGGTTTAGGAAATACGCAGTATTTT. This codes for CASSTVGGLGNTQYF.

The rearrangement uses TRBV5-1 and TRBJ2-7; 8 positions match TRBD1. Germline loops: CDR1 SGHRS, CDR2 YFSETQ. This CDR3 region has 14 residues. V lost 3 bases, J lost 1 base, and 3 bases stayed unmatched. The CDR3 reads CASSWTGQSYEQYF. CDR3 nucleotide sequence: TGCGCCAGCAGCTGGACAGGGCAATCCTACGAGCAGTACTTC.

This clone occurred a few times. V is TRBV7-9 and J is TRBJ1-6, with D tentatively TRBD1 (5 bases). V was clipped by 3 bases and J by 9 bases, with 12 bases between them. The CDR3 covers 14 residues. Germline lookup yields CDR1 SEHNR and CDR2 FQNEAQ (reference sequence). The CDR3 reads CASSFDSKSSPLHF. CDR3 sequence (DNA): TGTGCCAGCAGCTTCGACAGCAAAAGTTCACCCCTCCACTTT.

The J gene is TRBJ1-2, the V gene TRBV18; TRBD1 matches at 8 bases. There are 16 residues in the CDR3. Germline CDR1 reads KGHSH; CDR2 reads LQKENI. V trimming: 1 base; J trimming: 4 bases; junction bases outside the gene matches: 8. The CDR3 bases are TGTGCCAGCTCACCACTGAGCCAGGGGGCAGGCTATGGCTACACCTTC. It encodes CASSPLSQGAGYGYTF.

V usage is TRBV5-5 and J usage is TRBJ1-2; TRBD1 agrees at 7 bases. The germline V gene has CDR1 SGHKS and CDR2 YYEKEE (reference sequence). This CDR3 comprises 15 residues. Germline trimming cut 2 bases from V and 8 bases from J; bases unmatched to any gene: 12. CDR3 region: CASSLRRQGPGGYTF. Here the CDR3 DNA reads TGTGCCAGCAGCTTACGAAGACAGGGCCCTGGAGGCTACACCTTC.

The V call is TRBV7-9, the J call TRBJ2-1; 12 nucleotides match TRBD2. After removal of 3 bases from V and 8 bases from J, the junction contained 11 bases not matched to a gene. From germline, CDR1 is SEHNR and CDR2 FQNEAQ (reference sequence). The CDR3 is 17 residues long. The CDR3: CASSFWASGGADHEQFF. Written as DNA, the CDR3 is TGTGCCAGCAGCTTTTGGGCTAGCGGGGGGGCCGATCATGAGCAGTTCTTC.

The chain uses TRBV11-2 and TRBJ1-1, with D unclear. Germline V CDR1 and CDR2: SGHAT, FQNNGV. The V end was cut by 0 bases, the J end by 0 bases, with 8 bases between. The length of the CDR3 is 15 residues. CDR3 DNA sequence: TGTGCCAGCAGCTTAGAGGGCCTTTTGAACACTGAAGCTTTCTTT. Its protein is CASSLEGLLNTEAFF.